The 11 T cell receptor beta chains below were found in one sample sequenced in a study of technical replicates of blood from several donors. Here immunoSEQ multiplex PCR was the method, and the copy in TCRdb shows in-frame clones only, minus some. The sample lists about 34,000 clones; about 92% were seen once. The sample was PBMCs. The receptor source for this set is a human donor in good health. Some clones in this sample may be carry-over from other donors' samples.

The DNA of the CDR3 is TGCGCCAGCAGCTTGCTAGCGGGATCAATGAATGAGCAGTTCTTC. Translation gives CASSLLAGSMNEQFF. This chain connects TRBV5-1 to TRBJ2-1; 9 nucleotides match TRBD2. Germline CDR1 is SGHRS and CDR2 is YFSETQ. This CDR3 comprises 15 residues. The V segment lost 1 base and the J segment 7 bases; nucleotides outside the gene matches: 6.

The J gene is TRBJ2-5, the V gene TRBV7-6, with 14 bases lining up with TRBD2. The CDR3 sequence is 15 residues long. Germline CDR1 and CDR2: SGHVS and FNYEAQ. V shed 5 bases, J shed 6 bases, and the junction held 5 bases outside the gene matches. The CDR3 sequence is CASSRGTSGRKTQYF. The CDR3 nucleotides read TGTGCCAGCAGCAGAGGGACTAGCGGGAGAAAGACCCAGTACTTC. Based on the CDR3 plus reference TRBV7-6 and TRBJ2-5, the full variable domain is GAGVSQSPRYKVTKRGQDVALRCDPISGHVSLYWYRQALGQGPEFLTYFNYEAQQDKSGLPNDRFSAERPEGSISTLTIQRTEQRDSAMYRCASSRGTSGRKTQYFGPGTRLLVL.

J is TRBJ2-7 and V is TRBV11-2; TRBD2 aligns across 12 bases. This CDR3 contains 16 residues. V shed 1 base and J 2 bases; nucleotides not matched to a gene: 3. Looked up from germline, CDR1 is SGHAT and CDR2 is FQNNGV. The CDR3 loop is CASSLVGTSGPYEQYF. CDR3 nucleotide sequence: TGTGCCAGCAGCTTAGTGGGGACTAGCGGGCCCTACGAGCAGTACTTC.

The J gene is TRBJ1-5, the V gene TRBV16, with 7 bases lining up with TRBD1. The CDR3 loop spans 13 amino acids. Looked up from germline, CDR1 is KGHSY and CDR2 is FQNENV. The junction had 3 bases not matched to a gene; V was cut back by 3 bases and J by 7 bases. The CDR3 bases are TGTGCCAGCAGCCAGACAGGGACCCAGCCCCAGCATTTT. The encoded protein is CASSQTGTQPQHF.

The rearrangement joins TRBV11-2 to TRBJ2-7; D is perhaps TRBD2 (5 bases). V lost 5 bases to trimming and J lost 6 bases, with 14 bases between them. CDR1 and CDR2 from the germline V gene are SGHAT and FQNNGV. The CDR3 spans 13 residues. CDR3 protein: CASSPAGGPEQYF. The CDR3 DNA reads as TGTGCCAGCAGCCCCGCGGGCGGGCCCGAGCAGTACTTC.

This rearrangement joins TRBV18 to TRBJ2-5; D ambiguous. The DNA end lines up better with TRBJ2-7; the J call may be wrong. Germline loops: CDR1 KGHSH, CDR2 LQKENI. This CDR3 region has 13 residues. The CDR3 nucleotides read TGTGCCAGCTCACCAGACAATGCCTACGAGCAGTACTTC. Amino acids: CASSPDNAYEQYF.

The chain uses TRBV4-3 and TRBJ2-7; D ambiguous. The CDR3 runs to 16 residues. In germline, CDR1 is LGHNA, CDR2 YSLEER. V dropped 2 bases and J dropped 4 bases, with 18 bases sitting between them. CDR3 amino acids: CASSQSRRGVLYEQYF. The DNA of the CDR3 is TGCGCCAGCAGCCAATCCCGACGCGGCGTCCTTTACGAGCAGTACTTC.

The chain carries TRBV6-6 and TRBJ1-6; the D gene is possibly TRBD1 (6 bases). V was shortened by 2 bases and J by 0 bases, with 8 bases between the two germline ends. Germline V gene data show CDR1 as MNHNY and CDR2 as SVGAGI (reference sequence). This CDR3 has 16 amino acids. CDR3 coding DNA: TGTGCCAGCAGTTACACAGGGAGCTCCTATAATTCACCCCTCCACTTT. Translated, it gives CASSYTGSSYNSPLHF.

The chain uses TRBV21-1 and TRBJ2-1; TRBD2 is taken as the D call from the table, unchecked against the DNA. TRBV21-1 constitutes a pseudogene. This CDR3 has 17 residues. The CDR3 here is CASSPSGEGLTYNEQFF. Here the CDR3 DNA reads TGTGCCAGCAGCCCTTCCGGGGAGGGTCTTACCTACAATGAGCAGTTCTTC.

The V call is TRBV18, the J call TRBJ1-5; D ambiguous. CDR1 KGHSH and CDR2 LQKENI come from the germline V gene. The CDR3 extends over 15 amino acids. V was trimmed by 4 bases and J by 3 bases, leaving 13 bases between them. CDR3 amino acids: CASSLLPSSNQPQHF. The CDR3 bases are TGTGCCAGCTCACTCCTTCCCAGTTCCAATCAGCCCCAGCATTTT.

The chain recombines TRBV6-1 with TRBJ2-7; 9 nucleotides line up with TRBD1. V gave up 4 bases and J gave up 3 bases; unmatched junction bases: 4. The CDR3 has 14 residues. Germline-derived CDR1 and CDR2 are MNHNS and SASEGT. The CDR3 spells CASSGYRGLYEQYF. The CDR3 DNA sequence: TGTGCCAGCAGTGGTTACAGGGGGCTCTACGAGCAGTACTTC.